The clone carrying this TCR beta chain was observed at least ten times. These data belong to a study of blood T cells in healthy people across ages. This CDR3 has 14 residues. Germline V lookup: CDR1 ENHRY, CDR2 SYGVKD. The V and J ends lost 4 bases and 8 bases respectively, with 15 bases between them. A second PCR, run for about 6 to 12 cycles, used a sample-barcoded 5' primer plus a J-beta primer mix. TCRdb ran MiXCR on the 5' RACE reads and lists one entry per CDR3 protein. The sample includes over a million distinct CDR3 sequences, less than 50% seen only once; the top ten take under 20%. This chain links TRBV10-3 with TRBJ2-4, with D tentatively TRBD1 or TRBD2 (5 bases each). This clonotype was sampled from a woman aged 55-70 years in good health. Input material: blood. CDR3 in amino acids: CAISGSPEGHIQYF. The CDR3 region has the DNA TGTGCCATCAGTGGGAGCCCCGAGGGGCACATTCAGTACTTC.